One sample yielded the 10 T cell receptor beta chains listed below, sequenced in a study of blood T cell repertoires in COVID-19. Clones were sequenced by immunoSEQ multiplex PCR, and TCRdb holds only the in-frame ones, with some missing. The sample records over 250,000 clones, approximately 85% being singletons. Sequencing input: peripheral blood. Receptors were obtained from a woman in her seventies with acute or convalescent COVID-19.

This clone appeared once. DNA for the CDR3: TGTGCCAGCAGCTTAGACAGCTATAATTCACCCCTCCACTTT. Translated: CASSLDSYNSPLHF. This chain links TRBV7-6 with TRBJ1-6; D remains ambiguous. CDR1 SGHVS and CDR2 FNYEAQ come from the germline V gene. The germline V and J ends were trimmed by 1 base and 3 bases, with 4 bases remaining between them. The CDR3 totals 14 residues.

The chain recombines TRBV20-1 with TRBJ2-1; D possibly corresponds to TRBD2 (5 bases). Germline V gene data show CDR1 as DFQATT and CDR2 as SNEGSKA (reference sequence). The CDR3 sequence is 11 residues long. The ends were cut back, 6 bases at V and 9 bases at J, with 12 bases in the middle. The CDR3 DNA sequence: TGCAGTGCGGCTCTCGGAGGTGAGCAGTTCTTC. Protein: CSAALGGEQFF.

The chain employs TRBV6-5 and TRBJ1-4, with a tentative D call TRBD1 (5 bases). The germline V and J ends were trimmed by 6 bases and 8 bases, with 16 bases remaining between them. CDR1 is MNHEY, CDR2 SVGAGI, per germline. The CDR3 length is 14 residues. CDR3 region: CASRRPGESEKLFF. DNA of the CDR3: TGTGCCAGCAGACGCCCGGGGGAGTCCGAAAAACTGTTTTTT.

The chain employs TRBV18 and TRBJ1-5; D perhaps matches TRBD1 (6 bases). CDR3 length equals 14 residues. Germline V gene lookup returns CDR1 KGHSH and CDR2 LQKENI. Trimming shortened V by 4 bases and J by 7 bases, and 14 bases separated the two germline ends. CDR3 loop: CASSLGGAGQPQHF. CDR3 DNA: TGTGCCAGCTCACTAGGGGGGGCAGGGCAGCCCCAGCATTTT.

The rearrangement uses TRBV4-1 and TRBJ2-5, with 7 bases lining up with TRBD1. Trimming cost V 1 base and J 5 bases; bases outside gene matches: 7. The germline gives CDR1 MGHRA, CDR2 YSYEKL. The CDR3 runs 15 residues. Here the CDR3 reads CASSQADRPGETQYF. The CDR3 nucleotides are TGCGCCAGCAGCCAAGCGGACAGGCCCGGTGAGACCCAGTACTTC.

The V and J genes are TRBV6-1 and TRBJ1-4; 9 nucleotides line up with TRBD1. CDR3 length: 16 residues. The V gene end was trimmed by 4 bases and the J gene end by 7 bases; junction bases not matched to a gene: 10. The germline V gene encodes CDR1 MNHNS and CDR2 SASEGT. The chain's CDR3 is CASSVSPGQGIEKLFF. CDR3 nucleotide sequence: TGTGCCAGCAGTGTCAGCCCGGGACAGGGTATTGAAAAACTGTTTTTT.

This chain links TRBV9 with TRBJ1-1, with TRBD1 matching 7 bases. The germline CDR1 and CDR2 sequences are SGDLS and YYNGEE. The CDR3 spans 14 residues. V was clipped by 3 bases and J by 4 bases; unmatched bases: 6. CDR3 in amino acids: CASSEQGMGTEAFF. As DNA, the CDR3 is TGTGCCAGCAGCGAACAGGGGATGGGCACTGAAGCTTTCTTT. Looking up the rest from reference TRBV9 and TRBJ1-1 gives the full variable domain: DSGVTQTPKHLITATGQRVTLRCSPRSGDLSVYWYQQSLDQGLQFLIQYYNGEERAKGNILERFSAQQFPDLHSELNLSSLELGDSALYFCASSEQGMGTEAFFGQGTRLTVV.

V is TRBV5-4 and J is TRBJ1-1; 8 bases are a match to TRBD1. J gave up 5 bases and V 4 bases, and 4 bases lay outside the gene matches. Germline loops: CDR1 SGHNT, CDR2 YYREEE (reference sequence). The CDR3 is made up of 13 amino acids. CDR3 coding DNA: TGTGCCAGCAGCCCGGACAGGGTGACTGAAGCTTTCTTT. Encoded protein: CASSPDRVTEAFF.

The V call is TRBV29-1, the J call TRBJ1-2, with D perhaps matching TRBD1 (5 bases). The germline V gene encodes CDR1 SQVTM and CDR2 ANQGSEA. The CDR3 spans 12 residues. Trimming took off 4 bases at V and 7 bases at J, with 13 bases between the two ends. CDR3 region: CSVGQGRAGYTF. CDR3 DNA sequence: TGCAGCGTTGGGCAGGGTAGGGCTGGCTACACCTTC.

The chain couples TRBV10-3 to TRBJ2-5; weak D call: TRBD2 (7 bases). The CDR3 runs 15 residues. Germline values: CDR1 ENHRY, CDR2 SYGVKD. V lost 6 bases to trimming and J lost 7 bases, with 21 bases between them. As DNA, the CDR3 is TGTGCCATCAGCCCCTCAAGGGGGGGGCCGGGGACCCAGTACTTC. As protein: CAISPSRGGPGTQYF.